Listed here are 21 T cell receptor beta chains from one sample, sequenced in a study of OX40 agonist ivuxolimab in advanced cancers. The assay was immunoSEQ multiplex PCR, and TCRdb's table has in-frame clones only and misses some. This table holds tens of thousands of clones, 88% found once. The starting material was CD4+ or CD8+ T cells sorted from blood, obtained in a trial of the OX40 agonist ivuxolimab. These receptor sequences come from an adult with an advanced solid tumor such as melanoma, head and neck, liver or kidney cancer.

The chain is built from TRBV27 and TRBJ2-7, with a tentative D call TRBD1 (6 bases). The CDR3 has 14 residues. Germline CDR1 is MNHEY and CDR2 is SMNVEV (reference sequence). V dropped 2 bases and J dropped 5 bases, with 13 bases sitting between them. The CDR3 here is CASSLNSGAHEQYF. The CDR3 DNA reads TGTGCCAGCAGTTTAAATTCAGGGGCCCACGAGCAGTACTTC.

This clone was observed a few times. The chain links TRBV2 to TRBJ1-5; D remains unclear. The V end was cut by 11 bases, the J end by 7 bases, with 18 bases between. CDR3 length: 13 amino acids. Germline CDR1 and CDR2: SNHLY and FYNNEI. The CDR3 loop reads CAGDTGKGQPQHF. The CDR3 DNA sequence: TGTGCCGGCGACACGGGGAAAGGCCAGCCCCAGCATTTT.

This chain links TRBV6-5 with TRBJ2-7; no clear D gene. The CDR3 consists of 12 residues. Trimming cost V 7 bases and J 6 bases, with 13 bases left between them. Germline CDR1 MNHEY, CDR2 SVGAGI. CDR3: CASTGDPREQYF. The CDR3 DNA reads TGTGCCAGCACCGGAGACCCCCGCGAGCAGTACTTC.

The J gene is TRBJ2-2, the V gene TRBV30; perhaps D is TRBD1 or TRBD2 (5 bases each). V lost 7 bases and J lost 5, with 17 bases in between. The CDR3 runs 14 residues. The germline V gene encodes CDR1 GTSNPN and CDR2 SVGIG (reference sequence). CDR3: CASYGEGRTGELFF. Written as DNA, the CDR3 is TGTGCCTCCTACGGAGAGGGACGAACCGGGGAGCTGTTTTTT.

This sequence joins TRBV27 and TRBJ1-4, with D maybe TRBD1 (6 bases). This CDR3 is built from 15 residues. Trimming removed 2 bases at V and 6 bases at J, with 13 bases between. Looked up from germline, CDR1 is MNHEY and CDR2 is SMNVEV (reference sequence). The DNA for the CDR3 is TGTGCCAGCAGTTTACTGGGGGGCTGGGATGAAAAACTGTTTTTT. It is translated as CASSLLGGWDEKLFF.

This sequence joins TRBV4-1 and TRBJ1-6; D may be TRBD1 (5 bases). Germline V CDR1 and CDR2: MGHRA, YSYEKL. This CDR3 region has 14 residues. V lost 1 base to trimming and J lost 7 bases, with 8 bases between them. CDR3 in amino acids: CASSQVGGNSPLHF. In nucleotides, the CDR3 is TGCGCCAGCAGCCAAGTGGGGGGGAATTCACCCCTCCACTTT.

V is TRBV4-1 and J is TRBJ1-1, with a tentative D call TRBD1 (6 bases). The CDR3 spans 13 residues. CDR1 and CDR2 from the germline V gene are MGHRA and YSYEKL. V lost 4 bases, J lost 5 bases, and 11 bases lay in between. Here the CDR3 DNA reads TGCGCCAGCAGCCTTACAGGGAGTACTGAAGCTTTCTTT. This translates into CASSLTGSTEAFF.

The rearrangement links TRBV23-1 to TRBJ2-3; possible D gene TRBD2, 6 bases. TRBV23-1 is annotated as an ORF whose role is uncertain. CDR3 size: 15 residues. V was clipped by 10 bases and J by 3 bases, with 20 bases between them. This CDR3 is CAITGSGFRTDTQYF. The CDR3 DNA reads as TGCGCCATTACGGGTAGCGGCTTTCGGACAGATACGCAGTATTTT.

This chain's CDR3 is CASSSEQGGLAEAFF. CDR3 coding DNA: TGTGCCAGCAGTTCCGAACAGGGGGGATTGGCTGAAGCTTTCTTT. This chain uses TRBV6-5 with TRBJ1-1; 8 bases match TRBD1. The CDR3 extends over 15 amino acids. Germline-derived CDR1 and CDR2 are MNHEY and SVGAGI. J gave up 6 bases and V 4 bases, and 10 bases lay outside the gene matches.

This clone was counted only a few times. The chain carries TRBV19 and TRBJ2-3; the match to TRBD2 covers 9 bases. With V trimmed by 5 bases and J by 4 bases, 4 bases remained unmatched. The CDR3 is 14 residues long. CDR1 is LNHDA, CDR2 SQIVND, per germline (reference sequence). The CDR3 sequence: CASSPVAGADTQYF. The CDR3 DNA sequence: TGTGCCAGTAGTCCGGTAGCGGGAGCAGATACGCAGTATTTT. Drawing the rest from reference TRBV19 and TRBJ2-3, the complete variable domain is DGGITQSPKYLFRKEGQNVTLSCEQNLNHDAMYWYRQDPGQGLRLIYYSQIVNDFQKGDIAEGYSVSREKKESFPLTVTSAQKNPTAFYLCASSPVAGADTQYFGPGTRLTVL.

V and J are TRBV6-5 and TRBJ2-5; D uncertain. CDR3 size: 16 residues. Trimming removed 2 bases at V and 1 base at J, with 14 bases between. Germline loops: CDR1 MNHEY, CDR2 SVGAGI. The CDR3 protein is CASSYKVGRTQETQYF. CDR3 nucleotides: TGTGCCAGCAGTTACAAGGTGGGCAGGACCCAAGAGACCCAGTACTTC.

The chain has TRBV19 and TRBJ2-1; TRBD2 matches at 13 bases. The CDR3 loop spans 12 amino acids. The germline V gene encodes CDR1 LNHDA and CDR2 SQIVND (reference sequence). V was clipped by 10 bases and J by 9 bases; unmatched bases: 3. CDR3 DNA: TGTGCCACCGGACTAGCGGGAGTTGAGCAGTTCTTC. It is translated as CATGLAGVEQFF.

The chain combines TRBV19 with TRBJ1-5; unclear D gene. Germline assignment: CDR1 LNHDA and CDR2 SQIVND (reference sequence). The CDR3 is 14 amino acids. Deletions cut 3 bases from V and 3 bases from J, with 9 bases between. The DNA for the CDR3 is TGTGCCAGTAGTATGGTTAGGGACAATCAGCCCCAGCATTTT. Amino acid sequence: CASSMVRDNQPQHF.

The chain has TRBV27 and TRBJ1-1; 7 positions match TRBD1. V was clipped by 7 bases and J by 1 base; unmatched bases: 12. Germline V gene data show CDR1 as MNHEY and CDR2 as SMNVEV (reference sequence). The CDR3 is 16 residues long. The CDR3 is CASTPLDRPANTEAFF. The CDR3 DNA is TGTGCCAGCACTCCTCTGGACAGGCCGGCGAACACTGAAGCTTTCTTT.

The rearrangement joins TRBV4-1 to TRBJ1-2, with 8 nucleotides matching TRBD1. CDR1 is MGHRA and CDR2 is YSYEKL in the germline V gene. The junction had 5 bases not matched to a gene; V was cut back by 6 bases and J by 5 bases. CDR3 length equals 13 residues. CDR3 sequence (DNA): TGCGCCAGCAGTCCCAGACAGGGGTATGGCTACACCTTC. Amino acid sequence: CASSPRQGYGYTF.

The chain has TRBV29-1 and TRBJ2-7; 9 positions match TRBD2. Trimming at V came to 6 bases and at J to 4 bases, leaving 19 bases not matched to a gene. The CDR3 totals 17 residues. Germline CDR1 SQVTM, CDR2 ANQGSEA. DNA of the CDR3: TGCAGCGTCTCCGGGCTAGCGGGATCGCAAAGACGGTACGAGCAGTACTTC. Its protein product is CSVSGLAGSQRRYEQYF.

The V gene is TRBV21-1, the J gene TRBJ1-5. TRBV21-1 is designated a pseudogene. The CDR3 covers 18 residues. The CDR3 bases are TGTGCCAGCAGCAAAGGGGGGAAGGGGAAGGAAAGCAATCAGCCCCAGCATTTT. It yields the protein CASSKGGKGKESNQPQHF.

DNA of the CDR3: TGTGCCAGCAGCTTAAACGGAGGACTAGCTCCAGATACGCAGTATTTT. This encodes CASSLNGGLAPDTQYF. V is TRBV7-9 and J is TRBJ2-3, with TRBD2 identical over 8 bases. Per germline, CDR1 SEHNR and CDR2 FQNEAQ (reference sequence). This CDR3 has 16 residues. With 2 bases clipped from V and 4 bases from J, the junction kept 8 bases outside the gene matches. Combining the CDR3 with reference TRBV7-9 and TRBJ2-3 gives the whole variable domain DTGVSQNPRHKITKRGQNVTFRCDPISEHNRLYWYRQTLGQGPEFLTYFQNEAQLEKSRLLSDRFSAERPKGSFSTLEIQRTEQGDSAMYLCASSLNGGLAPDTQYFGPGTRLTVL.

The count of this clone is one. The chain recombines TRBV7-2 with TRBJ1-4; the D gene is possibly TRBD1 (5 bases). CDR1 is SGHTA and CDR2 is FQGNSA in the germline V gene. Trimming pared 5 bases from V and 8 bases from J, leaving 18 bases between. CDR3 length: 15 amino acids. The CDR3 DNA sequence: TGTGCCAGCAGCCCCTCCGGGCAGGGAGGCGAAAAACTGTTTTTT. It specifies CASSPSGQGGEKLFF.

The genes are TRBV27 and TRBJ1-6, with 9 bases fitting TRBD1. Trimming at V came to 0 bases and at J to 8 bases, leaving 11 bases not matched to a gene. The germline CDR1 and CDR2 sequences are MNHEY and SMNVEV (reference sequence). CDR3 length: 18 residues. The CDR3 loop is CASSLSGTGRHRDSPLHF. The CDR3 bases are TGTGCCAGCAGTTTATCAGGGACAGGGAGGCATCGGGATTCACCCCTCCACTTT.

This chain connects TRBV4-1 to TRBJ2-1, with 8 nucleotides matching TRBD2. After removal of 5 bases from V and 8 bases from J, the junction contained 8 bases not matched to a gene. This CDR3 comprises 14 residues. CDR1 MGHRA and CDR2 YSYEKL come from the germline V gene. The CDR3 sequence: CASSSRTSPDEQFF. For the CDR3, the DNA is TGCGCCAGCAGCTCCCGGACTAGCCCCGATGAGCAGTTCTTC.